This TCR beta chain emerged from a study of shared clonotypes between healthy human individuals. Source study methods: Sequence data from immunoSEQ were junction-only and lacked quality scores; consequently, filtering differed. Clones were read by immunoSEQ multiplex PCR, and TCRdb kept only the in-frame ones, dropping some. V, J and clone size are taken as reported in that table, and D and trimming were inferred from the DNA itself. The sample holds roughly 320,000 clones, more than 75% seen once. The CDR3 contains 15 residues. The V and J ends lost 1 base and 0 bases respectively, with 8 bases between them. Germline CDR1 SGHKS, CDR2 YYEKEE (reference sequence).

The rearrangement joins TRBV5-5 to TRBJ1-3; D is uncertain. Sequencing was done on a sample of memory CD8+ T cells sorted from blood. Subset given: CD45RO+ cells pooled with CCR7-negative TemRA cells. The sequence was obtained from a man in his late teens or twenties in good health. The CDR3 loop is CASSLTAVSGNTIYF. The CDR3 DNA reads TGTGCCAGCAGCTTGACGGCAGTCTCTGGAAACACCATATATTTT.